The 4 T cell receptor beta chains presented below share a single source sample, sequenced in a study of CD8 T cells in Susac syndrome (dated by TCRdb to between 2017 and 2020). The library was made by the immunoSEQ multiplex PCR assay. RNA was extracted using the RNeasy kit, and about 0.45 to 1 ug of the RNA was reverse transcribed with random hexamers. The public reads were quality trimmed at Q25 with fastp and then assembled into clones with MiXCR by TCRdb, keeping productive beta chains. Each record represents a unique CDR3 protein, reported with the most common genes and DNA among its rows. The sample data list tens of thousands of distinct CDR3 sequences, and 96% of these were observed just once. The top ten clonotypes cover approximately 0.57% of the sample. Material for sequencing was CD8+ T cells from PBMCs. These receptors all stem from a human donor with Susac syndrome.

The gene calls are TRBV3-1 and TRBJ1-5; perhaps TRBD1 as D (5 bases). The CDR3 runs 17 residues. Germline V gene data show CDR1 as LGHDT and CDR2 as YNNKEL (reference sequence). V was cut by 4 bases and J by 9 bases, with 25 bases left in between. The CDR3 nucleotides are TGTGCCAGCAGCCCAACCAGCCCCGGGACGGTTTCAGGGCCCCAGCATTTT. It translates to CASSPTSPGTVSGPQHF.

The CDR3 loop reads CSVEAGIMNTEAFF. CDR3 nucleotides: TGCAGCGTTGAGGCAGGGATCATGAACACTGAAGCTTTCTTT. V is TRBV29-1 and J is TRBJ1-1; a possible D gene is TRBD1 (5 bases). The ends were cut back, 3 bases at V and 0 bases at J, with 11 bases in the middle. Germline loops: CDR1 SQVTM, CDR2 ANQGSEA. CDR3 size: 14 residues.

This clonotype was counted a single time. Here the CDR3 reads CASSQEVTGVNGYTF. As DNA, the CDR3 is TGTGCCAGCAGCCAAGAGGTTACAGGGGTTAATGGCTACACCTTC. V and J are TRBV4-2 and TRBJ1-2; TRBD1 agrees at 7 bases. With V trimmed by 0 bases and J by 6 bases, 7 bases remained unmatched. This CDR3 is built from 15 residues. Germline values: CDR1 LGHNA, CDR2 YNFKEQ.

The chain joins TRBV2 to TRBJ1-5, with unresolved D. The germline CDR1 and CDR2 sequences are SNHLY and FYNNEI. V gave up 4 bases and J gave up 5 bases, with 6 bases separating them. This CDR3 spans 12 amino acids. The CDR3 DNA is TGTGCCAGCAGTGCCAGTTATCAGCCCCAGCATTTT. Protein product: CASSASYQPQHF.